This T cell receptor beta chain came from a study of T cell repertoires in cytomegalovirus infection. Study-wide background: CMV epitopes used comprised recently identified HLA-C-restricted ones and well-studied HLA-B-restricted ones.

Germline lookup yields CDR1 LNHNV and CDR2 YYDKDF (reference sequence). CDR3 length: 15 residues. Between the trimmed V and J ends, which lost 0 bases and 9 bases, there was a span of 16 bases. Study-level findings and limits: Ex vivo responses were dominated by HLA-C-restricted CMV-specific TCR beta clonotypes.

A remark on this clonotype: Its target is not known.

TCRdb analysed the reads with MiXCR anew, one entry per CDR3 protein. Found here are about 740,000 distinct CDR3 sequences, approximately 33% of them singletons; the top ten hold 18%. Sequencing was performed on cultured PBMCs, taken from culture after CMV antigen stimulation. This sequence originates from a human donor in good health (CMV status not recorded). Some clones in this sample may be carry-over from other donors' samples. The chain couples TRBV15 to TRBJ2-3, with D tentatively TRBD1 (5 bases). The CDR3 sequence: CATSRDYQGFGTQYF. In DNA, the CDR3 is TGTGCCACCAGCAGAGATTATCAGGGTTTCGGGACGCAGTATTTT.